This section outlines one T cell receptor beta chain sequence together with its context. The CDR3 covers 16 residues. CDR1 and CDR2 from the germline V gene are MNHNS and SASEGT. Trimming took 3 bases from V and 9 from J; bases not matched to a gene: 12. This specimen comes from a study of blood T cell repertoires in COVID-19. Study at large: COVID-19 samples from acute and convalescent phases originated in the United States, Italy and Spain. Sample material is recorded as cDNA or gDNA derived from T cells, B-cell-depleted T cells, or PBMCs.

Under the authors' procedure: Estimates of nucleated cell counts were drawn from the amplification of reference gene primers. Assay used: immunoSEQ multiplex PCR; TCRdb lists only in-frame clones, some missing. Clone size and V and J calls were adopted from that table, with D and trimming inferred from the DNA. The data show about 100,000 clones, around 84% seen once. The chain joins TRBV6-1 to TRBJ1-5, with 9 nucleotides matching TRBD1. The TCR was taken from a man in his forties or fifties with active or convalescent COVID-19. Material: peripheral blood. The CDR3 DNA reads as TGTGCCAGCAGTGAGACGGACAGGGGACTTTTTAGGCCCCAGCATTTT. Translated: CASSETDRGLFRPQHF.